Following are 2 T cell receptor beta chains from one sample sequenced in a study of CD4 T cells in relation to SARS-CoV-2 and coronaviruses. Their antigen targets remain unknown. Unexposed donor CD4+ T cells date from about 2011-2018, before the COVID-19 pandemic. CD4+ T cells were isolated from the cells after about 11 days of culture. Profiled with immunoSEQ multiplex PCR; TCRdb holds only in-frame clones, not every one. Among 18,000 or so clones, approximately 80% were seen once, and the ten largest hold approximately 19%. Material: CD4+ T cells from PBMCs, cultured in vitro. These receptor sequences come from a human donor in good health.

For the CDR3, the DNA is TGTGCCAGCAGCTTGAATGCGGGACAGGGTGACAATGAGCAGTTCTTC. Translating it yields CASSLNAGQGDNEQFF. This rearrangement joins TRBV5-6 to TRBJ2-1; TRBD1 aligns across 9 bases. This CDR3 has 16 residues. Germline V CDR1 and CDR2: SGHDT, YYEEEE. V shed 1 base, J shed 5 bases, and the junction held 7 bases outside the gene matches.

This clone was observed a few times. This rearrangement joins TRBV19 to TRBJ1-2; tentatively, D is TRBD1 (5 bases). The germline V gene encodes CDR1 LNHDA and CDR2 SQIVND (reference sequence). Trimming pared 10 bases from V and 4 bases from J, leaving 19 bases between. There are 14 residues in the CDR3. CDR3 bases: TGTGCCACCTCTCGCGGGGGGGACTTCTATGGCTACACCTTC. Amino acid sequence: CATSRGGDFYGYTF.